This TCR beta chain emerged from a study of breast tumors, draining lymph nodes, adjacent tissues. V was shortened by 5 bases and J by 4 bases, with 8 bases between the two germline ends. The germline CDR1 and CDR2 sequences are SGHTA and FQGNSA. CDR3 length equals 12 residues. The lymph nodes were axillary draining lymph nodes from breast cancer patients. TCRdb ran MiXCR on the multiplex PCR reads and lists one entry per CDR3 protein. The sample yields some 170,000 distinct CDR3 sequences, around 35% seen once. This clonotype was seen many times. Its antigen remains unidentified. Study findings and constraints: Data only fit, rather than demonstrated, lymph node origin of most tumor T cells. Findings are consistent with lymph node origin and intratumoral expansion of most tumor T cells. Tumors had less TCR diversity than lymph nodes, more than nontumor tissue.

This clonotype was obtained from a female donor with breast cancer. Some clones in this sample may be carry-over from other donors' samples. This chain joins TRBV7-2 and TRBJ2-5; D unresolved. Sequencing input: axillary lymph node tissue. DNA for the CDR3: TGTGCCAGCAGCCCAACGGGAGAGACCCAGTACTTC. It encodes CASSPTGETQYF.